This TCR beta chain was obtained from a study of blood T cell repertoires in COVID-19 (dated by TCRdb to about 2020). Regarding the research as a whole: Samples from collaborators originated in the United States, Italy and Spain and spanned both the acute and convalescent phases of COVID-19. Samples were obtained from the ongoing ImmuneRACE study (first 160 participants) and from about 1,300 subjects provided by 6 global collaborators. The repertoires were released in a freely available public database intended as a resource for research on the immune response to SARS-CoV-2. Deeply sampled blood TCRbeta repertoires from subjects exposed to, actively infected with, or recovered from COVID-19 were included in the dataset. The prospective study material was composed of cDNA or gDNA derived from T cells, B-cell-depleted T cells, or PBMCs. Sample metadata almost always included a de-identified subject ID, COVID-19 status, age in years and sex. Where HLA class I and class II types were available, the types were taken from metadata supplied by the sample provider, not from assay-based typing.

Whole blood was collected in K2EDTA tubes by collaborating institutions according to the institutions' own protocols. For TCRbeta analysis, collaborators shipped samples as frozen whole blood, isolated PBMCs, or DNA extracted from either of those sample types. TCRbeta CDR3 regions were amplified from genomic DNA using the immunoSEQ Assay, a bias-controlled multiplex PCR. From the authors' description of their analysis: Nucleated cell counts per sample were estimated from amplification of reference gene primers within the assay. Sequence reads were collapsed and filtered to measure the absolute abundance of every unique TCRbeta CDR3 rearrangement. For each sample, productive Simpson clonality was calculated by taking the square root of Simpson's diversity index across productive rearrangements. The table comes from immuneACCESS by way of TCRdb, which keeps in-frame sequences with V and J called. Part of the clones is missing from these tables; in studies checked, under half for an unresolved V gene and the rest for unknown reasons. V, J and clone size derive from that table, while D and trimming were established from the DNA sequence. This sample lists roughly 50,000 clones; approximately 82% were detected once. The ten largest clones take up around 12% of the sample.

What the work shows at the level of the full study, not this receptor alone: Clinical and demographic metadata were provided uncurated, with the amount varying by source and participant.

This clone has just one count. There is no known antigen for this receptor. The input lacks base qualities; no much larger clone sits a single base away. The source of this sequence is a human donor in a cohort sampled during active COVID-19. The sample was peripheral blood.

The CDR3 here reads CASSQVRDYRNEQFF. DNA sequence: TGCGCCAGCAGCCAAGTACGGGACTACCGCAATGAGCAGTTCTTC. The rearrangement joined TRBV4-3 to TRBJ2-1; 7 central nucleotides agree with TRBD2. Via the germline V gene, CDR1 is LGHNA and CDR2 YSLEER. After removal of 1 base from V and 6 bases from J, the junction retains 6 bases not matched to a gene. The CDR3 holds 15 amino acids from the cysteine to the phenylalanine. The DNA shown is the 45-base CDR3, in frame from base 1.